These 13 T cell receptor beta chains were all obtained from the same sample, sequenced in a study of identical twins. MiXCR was run by TCRdb on the 5' RACE reads, yielding one entry per CDR3 protein. The sample contains some 570,000 distinct CDR3 sequences, 20% to 25% of which appear only once. The sample was also linked to a second study, of yellow fever vaccine responses in identical twins.

The sample was CD4+ T cells sorted from blood. The receptor source for this set is a woman between 18 and 30 years old in good health.

This sequence joins TRBV3-1 and TRBJ1-5; D may be TRBD1 (6 bases). The CDR3 is made up of 15 amino acids. The V gene's germline CDR1 is LGHDT and CDR2 YNNKEL (reference sequence). V was shortened by 4 bases and J by 0 bases, with 10 bases between the two germline ends. The CDR3 nucleotides read TGTGCCAGCAGCCGGGACACCTCTAGCAATCAGCCCCAGCATTTT. Its translation is CASSRDTSSNQPQHF.

This clonotype occurred a few times. This rearrangement joins TRBV5-1 to TRBJ2-1, with a tentative D call TRBD2 (6 bases). The CDR3 spans 18 residues. Deletions cut 3 bases from V and 0 bases from J, with 19 bases between. Germline lookup yields CDR1 SGHRS and CDR2 YFSETQ. CDR3 coding DNA: TGCGCCAGCAGCTCACCCTCGTGGGCGGGGAGCTCCTACAATGAGCAGTTCTTC. This encodes CASSSPSWAGSSYNEQFF.

V is TRBV7-9 and J is TRBJ1-2; D ambiguous. CDR3 length equals 15 residues. V lost 5 bases, J lost 4 bases, and 17 bases lay in between. The germline V gene has CDR1 SEHNR and CDR2 FQNEAQ (reference sequence). For the CDR3, the DNA is TGTGCCAGCAGCATACAGCAAACGGGTATCTATGGCTACACCTTC. Translation gives CASSIQQTGIYGYTF.

J is TRBJ2-1 and V is TRBV15; TRBD2 agrees at 8 bases. CDR1 is LNHNV, CDR2 YYDKDF, per germline (reference sequence). CDR3 length: 14 amino acids. Germline trimming cut 1 base from V and 6 bases from J; bases unmatched to any gene: 2. CDR3 coding DNA: TGTGCCACCAGCAGAGTAACTAGCGGCAATGAGCAGTTCTTC. Translated, it gives CATSRVTSGNEQFF. Full variable domain (missing parts from reference TRBV15 and TRBJ2-1): DAMVIQNPRYQVTQFGKPVTLSCSQTLNHNVMYWYQQKSSQAPKLLFHYYDKDFNNEADTPDNFQSRRPNTSFCFLDIRSPGLGDTAMYLCATSRVTSGNEQFFGPGTRLTVL.

The chain joins TRBV6-5 to TRBJ2-1, with 8 bases aligning to TRBD1. Germline CDR1 MNHEY, CDR2 SVGAGI. The CDR3 spans 16 residues. The trim removed 2 bases at V and 12 bases at J, leaving 15 bases unmatched. For the CDR3, the DNA is TGTGCCAGCAGTTACGCCTCCGGGACAGGCCCCCGAGGGCAGTTCTTC. Translated: CASSYASGTGPRGQFF.

This clonotype came up a few times. This chain links TRBV20-1 with TRBJ1-1, with TRBD1 identical over 12 bases. The germline gives CDR1 DFQATT, CDR2 SNEGSKA (reference sequence). J gave up 4 bases and V 6 bases, and 12 bases lay outside the gene matches. The CDR3 runs 16 residues. As DNA, the CDR3 is TGCAGTGCGCAAGGGACAGGGGGCGCGTCGGGCACTGAAGCTTTCTTT. It specifies CSAQGTGGASGTEAFF.

The chain has TRBV18 and TRBJ2-5; no definite D call. The CDR3 extends over 13 amino acids. Germline CDR1 reads KGHSH; CDR2 reads LQKENI. V lost 5 bases and J 0 bases, leaving 7 bases between the germline ends. DNA for the CDR3: TGTGCCAGCTCATCCCCAAACCAAGAGACCCAGTACTTC. The encoded protein is CASSSPNQETQYF.

The V and J genes are TRBV10-2 and TRBJ1-2; unclear D gene. Trimming left V 7 bases short and J 4 bases short, with 13 bases between. Germline-derived CDR1 and CDR2 are WSHSY and SAAADI. The CDR3 is made up of 13 amino acids. CDR3 nucleotide sequence: TGCGCCAGCAAGGGCCCGGGTATCTATGGCTACACCTTC. Amino acids: CASKGPGIYGYTF.

This clonotype has only a few counts. This chain links TRBV6-6 with TRBJ2-4, with D unclear. The CDR3 is made up of 13 amino acids. Deletions cut 0 bases from V and 8 bases from J, with 8 bases between. Germline CDR1 is MNHNY and CDR2 is SVGAGI (reference sequence). For the CDR3, the DNA is TGTGCCAGCAGTTACTCGAGTCCGGACATTCAGTACTTC. It translates to CASSYSSPDIQYF.

This clonotype was seen only a few times. This sequence joins TRBV11-2 and TRBJ2-1; 8 bases match TRBD1. The germline gives CDR1 SGHAT, CDR2 FQNNGV. The CDR3 totals 18 residues. Germline trimming cut 1 base from V and 4 bases from J; bases unmatched to any gene: 12. The CDR3 spells CASSLGRAWDRRYNEQFF. The CDR3 DNA reads as TGTGCCAGCAGCTTAGGAAGGGCGTGGGACAGGCGGTACAATGAGCAGTTCTTC.

V gene TRBV12-5 combines with J gene TRBJ2-7; D remains unclear. V lost 0 bases, J lost 0 bases, and 15 bases lay in between. This CDR3 has 17 residues. Germline CDR1 is LGHNT and CDR2 is FRNRAP. CDR3 residues: CASGLVRTGRPSYEQYF. The CDR3 DNA sequence: TGTGCTAGTGGTTTGGTTCGCACCGGGCGGCCCTCCTACGAGCAGTACTTC.

The DNA for the CDR3 is TGTGCCAGCAGCGTAGGCACTAGCGGGAAAGAGACCCAGTACTTC. Translated: CASSVGTSGKETQYF. The V and J genes are TRBV9 and TRBJ2-5; the match to TRBD2 covers 10 bases. CDR3 length: 15 residues. V lost 0 bases, J lost 3 bases, and 2 bases stayed unmatched. CDR1 and CDR2 from the germline V gene are SGDLS and YYNGEE. Using reference TRBV9 and TRBJ2-5 for the parts outside the CDR3, the full variable domain is DSGVTQTPKHLITATGQRVTLRCSPRSGDLSVYWYQQSLDQGLQFLIQYYNGEERAKGNILERFSAQQFPDLHSELNLSSLELGDSALYFCASSVGTSGKETQYFGPGTRLLVL.

The rearrangement links TRBV27 to TRBJ2-2; 9 bases line up with TRBD1. Germline V lookup: CDR1 MNHEY, CDR2 SMNVEV (reference sequence). This CDR3 spans 19 amino acids. V gave up 4 bases and J gave up 2 bases; unmatched junction bases: 14. DNA of the CDR3: TGTGCCAGCAGTTCCGGAGCCCGGGACAGGGCGGGAAACACCGGGGAGCTGTTTTTT. It encodes CASSSGARDRAGNTGELFF.